These 13 T cell receptor beta chains originate from one sample sequenced in a study of post-analysis software for immune sequencing data. For these receptors, no antigen is known. Overall study findings and caveats: Patients carried roughly 5 TRBV segments more frequently than controls did, and TRBV5-6, TRBV5-1 and TRBV20-1 were among them.

Unique molecular identifiers were present in the TCR beta cDNA libraries. TCRdb re-analysed the PCR reads in MiXCR, keeping a single row per CDR3 protein. The sample holds 740,000 or so distinct CDR3 sequences, approximately 50% seen once. Sequenced sample: blood. The source of these receptors is a girl aged 5-17 years with multiple sclerosis.

The rearrangement joins TRBV5-4 to TRBJ2-4, with D perhaps matching TRBD1 (5 bases). This CDR3 comprises 12 residues. CDR1 is SGHNT, CDR2 YYREEE, per germline (reference sequence). Trimming removed 4 bases from V and 13 bases from J, with 15 bases in between. CDR3 amino acids: CASSPLGEEQYF. The CDR3 region has the DNA TGTGCCAGCAGCCCGTTAGGGGAAGAGCAGTACTTC.

J is TRBJ2-3 and V is TRBV7-6; 13 positions match TRBD2. Germline CDR1 is SGHVS and CDR2 is FNYEAQ. The junction had 10 bases not matched to a gene; V was cut back by 4 bases and J by 3 bases. The CDR3 loop spans 18 amino acids. The CDR3 DNA is TGTGCCAGCAGCTCTCGACCGACTAGCGGGAGGAGTACAGATACGCAGTATTTT. This gives the protein CASSSRPTSGRSTDTQYF.

The rearrangement joins TRBV6-5 to TRBJ1-5, with D possibly TRBD1 on 5 matching bases. There are 15 residues in the CDR3. In germline, CDR1 is MNHEY, CDR2 SVGAGI. V was trimmed by 8 bases and J by 1 base, leaving 15 bases between them. The CDR3 loop is CASGDPPFSNQPQHF. In nucleotides, the CDR3 is TGTGCCAGCGGGGACCCGCCATTCAGCAATCAGCCCCAGCATTTT.

The rearrangement links TRBV10-3 to TRBJ2-7; TRBD1 is a possible D gene (6 bases). The CDR3 covers 14 residues. V was pared by 6 bases and J by 0 bases, with 12 bases between. CDR1 ENHRY and CDR2 SYGVKD come from the germline V gene. The DNA of the CDR3 is TGTGCCATCAGGGGGACACCCGACTCCTACGAGCAGTACTTC. Translation gives CAIRGTPDSYEQYF.

The chain carries TRBV6-1 and TRBJ1-5; D uncertain. This CDR3 has 14 amino acids. V lost 5 bases and J 5 bases, leaving 13 bases between the germline ends. Per the germline V gene, CDR1 is MNHNS and CDR2 is SASEGT. The CDR3 DNA is TGTGCCAGCAGTTCATTTCTCCATGATCAGCCCCAGCATTTT. Translated, it gives CASSSFLHDQPQHF.

The CDR3 sequence: CASSQPKTGGLSGQETQYF. The CDR3 bases are TGTGCCAGCAGCCAACCAAAAACTGGCGGGTTATCGGGGCAAGAGACCCAGTACTTC. The chain has TRBV3-1 and TRBJ2-5; TRBD2 might be the D (5 bases). V lost 2 bases to trimming and J lost 2 bases, with 24 bases between them. This CDR3 is built from 19 residues. Looked up from germline, CDR1 is LGHDT and CDR2 is YNNKEL (reference sequence).

The V call is TRBV12-3 or TRBV12-4, the J call TRBJ2-7; 13 bases map to TRBD2. The CDR3 is 14 amino acids. Written as DNA, the CDR3 is TGTGTCATCCAACTAGCGGGAGGGCCTAGCGAGCAGTACTTC. This sequence encodes CVIQLAGGPSEQYF.

This rearrangement joins TRBV10-3 to TRBJ2-7, with 7 bases that match TRBD1. The J segment lost 2 bases and the V segment lost 11 bases, leaving 9 bases of the junction unmatched. Germline V CDR1 and CDR2: ENHRY, SYGVKD. This CDR3 spans 13 amino acids. In DNA, the CDR3 is TGTGCCGCTACCCGGGACAGAGCCTACGAGCAGTACTTC. Its translation: CAATRDRAYEQYF.

The chain has TRBV20-1 and TRBJ1-2, with D hard to call. Trimming shortened V by 4 bases and J by 4 bases, and 16 bases separated the two germline ends. This CDR3 is built from 14 residues. Germline CDR1 DFQATT, CDR2 SNEGSKA (reference sequence). This chain's CDR3 is CSAMPVTPPYGYTF. The CDR3 DNA reads TGCAGTGCTATGCCCGTTACTCCTCCCTATGGCTACACCTTC.

This clonotype was seen only a few times. The chain couples TRBV28 to TRBJ2-7; D remains unclear. The CDR3 spans 13 residues. Germline V lookup: CDR1 MDHEN, CDR2 SYDVKM. The V and J ends lost 8 bases and 0 bases respectively, with 11 bases between them. As DNA, the CDR3 is TGTGCCAGCCGTTCGTCCACCTCCTACGAGCAGTACTTC. Protein: CASRSSTSYEQYF. Filled out from reference TRBV28 and TRBJ2-7, the complete variable domain reads DVKVTQSSRYLVKRTGEKVFLECVQDMDHENMFWYRQDPGLGLRLIYFSYDVKMKEKGDIPEGYSVSREKKERFSLILESASTNQTSMYLCASRSSTSYEQYFGPGTRLTVT.

The chain has TRBV11-2 and TRBJ2-6; D call uncertain. Trimming took off 1 base at V and 2 bases at J, with 12 bases between the two ends. CDR1 and CDR2 from the germline V gene are SGHAT and FQNNGV. The CDR3 has 17 amino acids. In DNA, the CDR3 is TGTGCCAGCAGCTTAGCGTCAGGTACTACTGGGGCCAACGTCCTGACTTTC. Residues: CASSLASGTTGANVLTF.

V gene TRBV5-6 combines with J gene TRBJ1-2; the D is unclear. The CDR3 extends over 13 amino acids. V lost 3 bases, J lost 7 bases, and 13 bases lay in between. Germline V lookup: CDR1 SGHDT, CDR2 YYEEEE. CDR3 sequence reads: CASSYEFVGGYTF. CDR3 coding DNA: TGTGCCAGCAGCTACGAGTTCGTCGGTGGCTACACCTTC.

V is TRBV20-1 and J is TRBJ2-1; D is unclear. Germline V CDR1 and CDR2: DFQATT, SNEGSKA (reference sequence). Trimming took 7 bases from V and 6 from J, leaving 10 bases between them. The CDR3 covers 11 residues. This CDR3 is CSVERGNEQFF. CDR3 nucleotides: TGCAGTGTTGAGAGAGGCAATGAGCAGTTCTTC.